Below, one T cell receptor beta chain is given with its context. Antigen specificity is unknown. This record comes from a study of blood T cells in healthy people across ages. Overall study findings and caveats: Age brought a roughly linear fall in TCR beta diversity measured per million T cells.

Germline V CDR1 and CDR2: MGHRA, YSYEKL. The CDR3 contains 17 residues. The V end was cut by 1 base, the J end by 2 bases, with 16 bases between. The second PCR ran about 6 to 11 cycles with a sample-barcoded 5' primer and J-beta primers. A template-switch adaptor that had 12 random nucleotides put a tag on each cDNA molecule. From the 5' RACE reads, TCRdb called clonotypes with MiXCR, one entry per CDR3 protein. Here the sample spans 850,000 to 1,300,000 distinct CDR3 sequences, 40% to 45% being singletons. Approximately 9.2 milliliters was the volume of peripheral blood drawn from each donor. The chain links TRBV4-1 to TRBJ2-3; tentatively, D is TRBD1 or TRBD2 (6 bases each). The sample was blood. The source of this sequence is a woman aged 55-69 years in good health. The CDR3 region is CASSQASGAGPTDTQYF. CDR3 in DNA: TGCGCCAGCAGCCAAGCCTCGGGGGCCGGCCCCACAGATACGCAGTATTTT.